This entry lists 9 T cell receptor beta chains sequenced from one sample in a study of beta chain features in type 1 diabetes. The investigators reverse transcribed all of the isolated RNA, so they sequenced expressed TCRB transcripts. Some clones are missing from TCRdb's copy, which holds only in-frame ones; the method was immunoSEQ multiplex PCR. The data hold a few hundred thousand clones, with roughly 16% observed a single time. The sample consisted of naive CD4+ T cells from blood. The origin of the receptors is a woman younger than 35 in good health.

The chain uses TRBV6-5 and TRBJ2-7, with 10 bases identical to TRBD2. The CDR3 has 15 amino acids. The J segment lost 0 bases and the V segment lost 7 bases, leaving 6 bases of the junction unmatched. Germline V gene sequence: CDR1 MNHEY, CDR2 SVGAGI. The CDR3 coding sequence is TGTGCCAGCAATTTACTAGCGGGGAGCTCCTACGAGCAGTACTTC. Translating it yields CASNLLAGSSYEQYF.

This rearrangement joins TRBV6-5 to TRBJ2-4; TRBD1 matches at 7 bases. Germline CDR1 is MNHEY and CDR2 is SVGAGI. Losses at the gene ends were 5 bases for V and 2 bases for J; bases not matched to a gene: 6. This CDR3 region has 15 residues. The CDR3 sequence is CASSLTGVSKNIQYF. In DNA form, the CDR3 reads TGTGCCAGCAGTCTTACAGGGGTCTCCAAAAACATTCAGTACTTC.

CDR3 coding DNA: TGTGCTAGTGGTTTGGTAAATCGACAGAATGAGCAGTTCTTC. Translating gives CASGLVNRQNEQFF. This chain links TRBV12-5 with TRBJ2-1, with D perhaps matching TRBD1 (5 bases). V was cut by 0 bases and J by 7 bases, with 10 bases left in between. This CDR3 is built from 14 residues. Germline lookup yields CDR1 LGHNT and CDR2 FRNRAP. Looking up the rest from reference TRBV12-5 and TRBJ2-1 gives the full variable domain: DARVTQTPRHKVTEMGQEVTMRCQPILGHNTVFWYRQTMMQGLELLAYFRNRAPLDDSGMPKDRFSAEMPDATLATLKIQPSEPRDSAVYFCASGLVNRQNEQFFGPGTRLTVL.

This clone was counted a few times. CDR3: CASTNTDTQYF. The CDR3, as DNA: TGTGCCAGCACCAACACAGATACGCAGTATTTT. The chain couples TRBV7-2 to TRBJ2-3; D ambiguous. V gave up 7 bases and J gave up 2 bases, with 4 bases separating them. CDR3 length equals 11 residues. CDR1 SGHTA and CDR2 FQGNSA come from the germline V gene. Based on the CDR3 plus reference TRBV7-2 and TRBJ2-3, the full variable domain is GAGVSQSPSNKVTEKGKDVELRCDPISGHTALYWYRQSLGQGLEFLIYFQGNSAPDKSGLPSDRFSAERTGGSVSTLTIQRTQQEDSAVYLCASTNTDTQYFGPGTRLTVL.

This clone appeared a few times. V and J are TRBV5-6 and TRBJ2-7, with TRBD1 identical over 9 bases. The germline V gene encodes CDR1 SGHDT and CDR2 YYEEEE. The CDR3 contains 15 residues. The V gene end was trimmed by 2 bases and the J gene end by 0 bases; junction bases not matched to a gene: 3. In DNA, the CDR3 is TGTGCCAGCAGCTTTCGGGACAGGGTCTCCTACGAGCAGTACTTC. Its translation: CASSFRDRVSYEQYF.

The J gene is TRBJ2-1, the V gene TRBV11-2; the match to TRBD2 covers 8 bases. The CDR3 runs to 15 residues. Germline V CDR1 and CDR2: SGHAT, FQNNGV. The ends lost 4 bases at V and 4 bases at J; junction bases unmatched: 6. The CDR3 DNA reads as TGTGCCAGCAGCTCCCTAGGGACTAGATACAATGAGCAGTTCTTC. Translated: CASSSLGTRYNEQFF.

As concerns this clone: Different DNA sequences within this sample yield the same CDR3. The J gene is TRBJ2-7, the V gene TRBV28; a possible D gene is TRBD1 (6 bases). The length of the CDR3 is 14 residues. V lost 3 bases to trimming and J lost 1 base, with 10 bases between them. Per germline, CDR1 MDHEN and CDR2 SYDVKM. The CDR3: CASSLYQGSYEQYF. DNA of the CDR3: TGTGCCAGCAGTTTGTATCAGGGGTCCTACGAGCAGTACTTC. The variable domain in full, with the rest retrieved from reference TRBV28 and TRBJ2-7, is DVKVTQSSRYLVKRTGEKVFLECVQDMDHENMFWYRQDPGLGLRLIYFSYDVKMKEKGDIPEGYSVSREKKERFSLILESASTNQTSMYLCASSLYQGSYEQYFGPGTRLTVT.

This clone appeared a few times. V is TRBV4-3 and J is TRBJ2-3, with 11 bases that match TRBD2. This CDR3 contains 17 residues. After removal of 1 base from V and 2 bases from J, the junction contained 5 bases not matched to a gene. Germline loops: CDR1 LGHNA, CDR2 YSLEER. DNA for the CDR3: TGCGCCAGCAGCCAAGTACCGGGACTAGCGGTCACAGATACGCAGTATTTT. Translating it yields CASSQVPGLAVTDTQYF.

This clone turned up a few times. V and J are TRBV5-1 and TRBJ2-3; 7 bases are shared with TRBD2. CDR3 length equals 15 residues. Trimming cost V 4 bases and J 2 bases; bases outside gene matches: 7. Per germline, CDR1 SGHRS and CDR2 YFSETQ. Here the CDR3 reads CASSIGGGLTDTQYF. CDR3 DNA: TGCGCCAGCAGCATTGGGGGGGGACTCACAGATACGCAGTATTTT.